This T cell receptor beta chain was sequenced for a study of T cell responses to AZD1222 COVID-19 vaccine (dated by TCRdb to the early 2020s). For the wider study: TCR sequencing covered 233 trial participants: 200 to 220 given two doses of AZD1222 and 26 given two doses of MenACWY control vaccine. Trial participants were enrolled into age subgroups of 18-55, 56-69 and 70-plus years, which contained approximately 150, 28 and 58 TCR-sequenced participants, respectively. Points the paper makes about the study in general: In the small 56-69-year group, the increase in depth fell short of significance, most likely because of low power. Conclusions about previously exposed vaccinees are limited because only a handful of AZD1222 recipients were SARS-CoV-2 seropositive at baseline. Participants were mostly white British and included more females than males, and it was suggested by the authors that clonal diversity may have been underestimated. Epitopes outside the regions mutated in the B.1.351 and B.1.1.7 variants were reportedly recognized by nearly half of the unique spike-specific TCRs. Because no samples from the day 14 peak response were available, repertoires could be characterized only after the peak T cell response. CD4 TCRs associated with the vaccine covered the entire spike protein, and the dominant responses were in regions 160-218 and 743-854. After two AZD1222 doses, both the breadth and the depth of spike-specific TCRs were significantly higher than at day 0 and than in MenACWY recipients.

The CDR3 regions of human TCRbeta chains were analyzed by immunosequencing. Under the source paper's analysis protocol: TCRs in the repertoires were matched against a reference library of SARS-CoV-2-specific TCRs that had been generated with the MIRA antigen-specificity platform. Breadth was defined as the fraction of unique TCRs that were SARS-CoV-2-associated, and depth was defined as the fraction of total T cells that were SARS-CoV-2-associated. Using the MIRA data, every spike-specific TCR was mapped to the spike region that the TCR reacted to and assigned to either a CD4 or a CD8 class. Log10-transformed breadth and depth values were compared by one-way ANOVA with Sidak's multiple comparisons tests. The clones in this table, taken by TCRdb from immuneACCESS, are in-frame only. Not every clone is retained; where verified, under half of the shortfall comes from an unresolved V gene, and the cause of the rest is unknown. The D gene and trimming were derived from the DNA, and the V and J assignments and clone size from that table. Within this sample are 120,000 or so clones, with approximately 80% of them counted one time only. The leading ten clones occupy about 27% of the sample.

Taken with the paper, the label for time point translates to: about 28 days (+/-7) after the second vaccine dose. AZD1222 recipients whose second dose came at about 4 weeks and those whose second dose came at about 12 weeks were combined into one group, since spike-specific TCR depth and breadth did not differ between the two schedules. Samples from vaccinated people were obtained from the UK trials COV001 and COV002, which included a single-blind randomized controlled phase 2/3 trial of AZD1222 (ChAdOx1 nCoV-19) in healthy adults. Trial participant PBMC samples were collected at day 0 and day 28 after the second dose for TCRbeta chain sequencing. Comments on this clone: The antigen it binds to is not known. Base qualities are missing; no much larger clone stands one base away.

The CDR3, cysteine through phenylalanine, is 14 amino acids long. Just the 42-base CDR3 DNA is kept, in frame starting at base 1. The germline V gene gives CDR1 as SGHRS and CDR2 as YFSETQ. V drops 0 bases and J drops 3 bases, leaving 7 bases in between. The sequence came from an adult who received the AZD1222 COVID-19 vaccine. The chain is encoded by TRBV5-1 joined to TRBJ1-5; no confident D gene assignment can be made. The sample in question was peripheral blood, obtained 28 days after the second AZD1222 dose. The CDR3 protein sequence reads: CASSLGANNQPQHF. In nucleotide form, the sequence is TGCGCCAGCAGCTTGGGCGCCAACAATCAGCCCCAGCATTTT.